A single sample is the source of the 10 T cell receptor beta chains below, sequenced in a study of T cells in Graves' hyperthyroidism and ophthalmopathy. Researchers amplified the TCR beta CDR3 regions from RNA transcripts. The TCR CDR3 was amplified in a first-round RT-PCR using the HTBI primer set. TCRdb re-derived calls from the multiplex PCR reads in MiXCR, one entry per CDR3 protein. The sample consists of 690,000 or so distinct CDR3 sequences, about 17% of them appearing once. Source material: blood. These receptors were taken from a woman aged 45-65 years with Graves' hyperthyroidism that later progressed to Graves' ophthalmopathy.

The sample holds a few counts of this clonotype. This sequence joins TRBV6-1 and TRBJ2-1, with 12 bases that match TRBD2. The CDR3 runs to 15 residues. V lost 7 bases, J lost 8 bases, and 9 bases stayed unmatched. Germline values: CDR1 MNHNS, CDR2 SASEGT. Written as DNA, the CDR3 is TGTGCCAGCATACCTAGCGGGGGGGCCGGTCATGAGCAGTTCTTC. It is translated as CASIPSGGAGHEQFF.

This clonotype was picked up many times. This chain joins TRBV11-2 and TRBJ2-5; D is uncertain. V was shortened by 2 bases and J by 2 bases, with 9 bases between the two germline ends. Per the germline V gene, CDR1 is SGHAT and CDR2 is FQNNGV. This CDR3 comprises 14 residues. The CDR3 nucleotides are TGTGCCAGCAGCTTATTGCTACCGCAAGAGACCCAGTACTTC. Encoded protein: CASSLLLPQETQYF.

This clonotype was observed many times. This chain's CDR3 is CATSDRAGGLSYNEQFF. The CDR3, as DNA: TGTGCCACCAGTGATAGAGCGGGGGGCCTTTCCTACAATGAGCAGTTCTTC. This rearrangement joins TRBV24-1 to TRBJ2-1; TRBD2 agrees at 9 bases. Germline trimming cut 3 bases from V and 1 base from J; bases unmatched to any gene: 6. The CDR3 totals 17 residues. Germline CDR1 and CDR2: KGHDR and SFDVKD.

The CDR3 here is CASSPKPNWNTEAFF. As DNA, the CDR3 is TGTGCCAGCAGCCCCAAACCCAACTGGAACACTGAAGCTTTCTTT. V gene TRBV7-3 combines with J gene TRBJ1-1; D is unclear. This CDR3 comprises 15 residues. Trimming left V 5 bases short and J 1 base short, with 14 bases between. Germline V gene sequence: CDR1 SGHTA, CDR2 FQGTGA.

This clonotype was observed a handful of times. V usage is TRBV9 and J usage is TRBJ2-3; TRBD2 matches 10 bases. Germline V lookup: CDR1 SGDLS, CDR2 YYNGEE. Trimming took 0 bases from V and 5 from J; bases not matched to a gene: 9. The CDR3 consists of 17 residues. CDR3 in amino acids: CASSVEGSGGDLDTQYF. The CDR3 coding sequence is TGTGCCAGCAGCGTAGAGGGCAGCGGGGGGGATCTAGATACGCAGTATTTT.

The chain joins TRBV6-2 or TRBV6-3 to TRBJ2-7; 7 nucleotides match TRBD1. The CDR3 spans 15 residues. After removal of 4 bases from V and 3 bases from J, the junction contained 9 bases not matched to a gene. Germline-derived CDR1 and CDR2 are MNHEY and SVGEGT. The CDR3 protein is CASSSLGQADYEQYF. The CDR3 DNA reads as TGTGCCAGCAGTTCACTCGGACAGGCCGACTACGAGCAGTACTTC.

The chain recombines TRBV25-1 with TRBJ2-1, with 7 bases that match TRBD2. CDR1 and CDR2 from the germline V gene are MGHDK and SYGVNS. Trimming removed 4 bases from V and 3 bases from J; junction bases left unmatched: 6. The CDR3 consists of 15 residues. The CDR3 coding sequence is TGTGCCAGCAGTGCTTCACTAGCGAACTACAATGAGCAGTTCTTC. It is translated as CASSASLANYNEQFF. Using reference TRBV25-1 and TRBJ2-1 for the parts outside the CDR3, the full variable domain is EADIYQTPRYLVIGTGKKITLECSQTMGHDKMYWYQQDPGMELHLIHYSYGVNSTEKGDLSSESTVSRIRTEHFPLTLESARPSHTSQYLCASSASLANYNEQFFGPGTRLTVL.

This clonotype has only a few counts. The CDR3 here is CAWNFGDRGREQYF. CDR3 sequence (DNA): TGTGCCTGGAATTTCGGGGACAGGGGTCGCGAGCAGTACTTC. The V and J genes are TRBV30 and TRBJ2-7, with TRBD1 identical over 10 bases. The germline V gene has CDR1 GTSNPN and CDR2 SVGIG (reference sequence). This CDR3 spans 14 amino acids. V gave up 4 bases and J gave up 6 bases; unmatched junction bases: 9.

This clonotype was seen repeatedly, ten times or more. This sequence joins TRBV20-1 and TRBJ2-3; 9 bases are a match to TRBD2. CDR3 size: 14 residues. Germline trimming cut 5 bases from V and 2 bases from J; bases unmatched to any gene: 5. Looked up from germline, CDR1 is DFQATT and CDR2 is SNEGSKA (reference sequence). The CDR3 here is CSAPGLAITDTQYF. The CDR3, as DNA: TGCAGTGCTCCAGGACTAGCGATCACAGATACGCAGTATTTT.

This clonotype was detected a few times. In nucleotides, the CDR3 is TGTGCCAGCAGGACCCGGACAGGGGGCCTTGCAGATACGCAGTATTTT. The encoded protein is CASRTRTGGLADTQYF. The chain employs TRBV6-1 and TRBJ2-3, with 11 bases fitting TRBD1. This CDR3 spans 16 amino acids. Per the germline V gene, CDR1 is MNHNS and CDR2 is SASEGT. V was pared by 6 bases and J by 4 bases, with 9 bases of the junction left unmatched.